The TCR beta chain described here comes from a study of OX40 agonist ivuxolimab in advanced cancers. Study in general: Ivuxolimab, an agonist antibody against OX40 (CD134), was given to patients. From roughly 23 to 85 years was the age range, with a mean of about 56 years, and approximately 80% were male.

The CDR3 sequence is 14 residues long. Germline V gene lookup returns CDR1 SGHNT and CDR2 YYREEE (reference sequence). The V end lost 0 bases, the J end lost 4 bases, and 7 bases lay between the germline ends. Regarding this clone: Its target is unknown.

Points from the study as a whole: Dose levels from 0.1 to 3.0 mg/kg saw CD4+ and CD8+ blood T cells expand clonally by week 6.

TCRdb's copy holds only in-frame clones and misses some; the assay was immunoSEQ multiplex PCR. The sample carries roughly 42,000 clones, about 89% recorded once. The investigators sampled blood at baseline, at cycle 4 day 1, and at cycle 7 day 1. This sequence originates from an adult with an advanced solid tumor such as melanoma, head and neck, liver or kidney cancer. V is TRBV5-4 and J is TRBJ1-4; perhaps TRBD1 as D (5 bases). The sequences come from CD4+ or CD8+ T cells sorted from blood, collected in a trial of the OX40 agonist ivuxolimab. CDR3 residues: CASSLEGLNEKLFF. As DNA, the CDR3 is TGTGCCAGCAGCTTGGAGGGGCTTAATGAAAAACTGTTTTTT.